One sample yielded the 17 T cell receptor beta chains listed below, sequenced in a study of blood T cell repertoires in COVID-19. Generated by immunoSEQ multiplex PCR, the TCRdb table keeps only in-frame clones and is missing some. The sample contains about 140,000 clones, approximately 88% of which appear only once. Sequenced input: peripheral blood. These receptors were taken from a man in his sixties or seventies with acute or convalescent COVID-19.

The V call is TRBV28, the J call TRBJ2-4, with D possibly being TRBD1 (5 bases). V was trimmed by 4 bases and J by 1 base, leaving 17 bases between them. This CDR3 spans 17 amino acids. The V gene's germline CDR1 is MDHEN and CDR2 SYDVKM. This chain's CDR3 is CASSSNLSGRAKNIQYF. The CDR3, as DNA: TGTGCCAGCAGTTCTAACCTGTCAGGGCGCGCCAAAAACATTCAGTACTTC.

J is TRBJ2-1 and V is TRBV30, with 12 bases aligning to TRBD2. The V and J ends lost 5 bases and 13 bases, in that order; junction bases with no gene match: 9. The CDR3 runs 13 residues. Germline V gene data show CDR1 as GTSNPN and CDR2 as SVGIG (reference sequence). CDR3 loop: CAWQLAGGVGQFF. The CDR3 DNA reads TGTGCCTGGCAACTAGCGGGAGGTGTTGGCCAGTTCTTC.

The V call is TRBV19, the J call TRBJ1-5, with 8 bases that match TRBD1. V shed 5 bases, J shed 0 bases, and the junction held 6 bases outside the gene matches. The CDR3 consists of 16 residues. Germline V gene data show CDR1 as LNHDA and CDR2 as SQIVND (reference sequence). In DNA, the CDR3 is TGTGCCAGTAGTTCCGGACAGGGCTATAGCAATCAGCCCCAGCATTTT. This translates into CASSSGQGYSNQPQHF.

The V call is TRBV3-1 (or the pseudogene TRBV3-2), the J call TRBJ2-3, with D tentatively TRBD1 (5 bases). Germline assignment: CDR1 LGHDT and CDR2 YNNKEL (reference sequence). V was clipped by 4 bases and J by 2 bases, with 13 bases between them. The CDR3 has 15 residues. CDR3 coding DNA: TGTGCCAGCAGCCCACAACGGACAACCACAGATACGCAGTATTTT. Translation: CASSPQRTTTDTQYF.

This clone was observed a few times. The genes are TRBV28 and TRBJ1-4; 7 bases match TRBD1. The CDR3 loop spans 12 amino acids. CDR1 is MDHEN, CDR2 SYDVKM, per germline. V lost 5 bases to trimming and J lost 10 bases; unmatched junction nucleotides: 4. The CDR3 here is CASSDRAGKLFF. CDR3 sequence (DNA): TGTGCCAGCAGTGACAGGGCTGGAAAACTGTTTTTT.

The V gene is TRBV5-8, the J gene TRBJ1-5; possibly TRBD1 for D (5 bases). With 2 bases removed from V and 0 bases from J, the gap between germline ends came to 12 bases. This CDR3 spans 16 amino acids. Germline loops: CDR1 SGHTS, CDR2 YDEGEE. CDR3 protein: CASSFLGGYSNQPQHF. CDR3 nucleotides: TGTGCCAGCAGCTTCCTGGGGGGATATAGCAATCAGCCCCAGCATTTT.

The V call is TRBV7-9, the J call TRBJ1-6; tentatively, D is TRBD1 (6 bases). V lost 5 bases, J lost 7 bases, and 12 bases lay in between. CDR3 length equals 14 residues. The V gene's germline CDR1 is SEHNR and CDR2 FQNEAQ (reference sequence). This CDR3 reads CASSPGQRNSPLHF. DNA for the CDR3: TGTGCCAGCAGCCCTGGACAGAGAAATTCACCCCTCCACTTT.

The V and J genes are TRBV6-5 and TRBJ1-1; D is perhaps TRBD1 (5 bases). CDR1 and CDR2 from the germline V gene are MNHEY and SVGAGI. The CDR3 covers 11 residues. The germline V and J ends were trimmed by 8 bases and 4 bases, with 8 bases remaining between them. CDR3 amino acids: CASRGGTEAFF. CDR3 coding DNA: TGTGCCAGCCGGGGGGGCACTGAAGCTTTCTTT.

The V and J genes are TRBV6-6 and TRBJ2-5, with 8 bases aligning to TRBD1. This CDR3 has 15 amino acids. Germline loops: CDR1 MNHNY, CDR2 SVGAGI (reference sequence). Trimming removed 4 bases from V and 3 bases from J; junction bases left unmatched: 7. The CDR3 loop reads CASSSRDRRKETQYF. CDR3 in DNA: TGTGCCAGCAGTTCCCGGGACAGGCGGAAAGAGACCCAGTACTTC.

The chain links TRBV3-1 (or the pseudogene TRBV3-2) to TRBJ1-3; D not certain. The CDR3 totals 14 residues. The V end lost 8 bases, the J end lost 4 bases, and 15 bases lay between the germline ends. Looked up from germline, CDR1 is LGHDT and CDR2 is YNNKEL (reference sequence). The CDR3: CASADEAAGNTIYF. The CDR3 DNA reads TGTGCCAGCGCCGATGAAGCGGCGGGAAACACCATATATTTT.

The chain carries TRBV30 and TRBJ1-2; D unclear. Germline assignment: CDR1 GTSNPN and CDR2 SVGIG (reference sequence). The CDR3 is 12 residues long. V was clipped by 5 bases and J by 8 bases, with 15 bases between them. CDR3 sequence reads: CAWELSVEGYTF. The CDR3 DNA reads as TGTGCCTGGGAATTGTCAGTGGAGGGCTACACCTTC.

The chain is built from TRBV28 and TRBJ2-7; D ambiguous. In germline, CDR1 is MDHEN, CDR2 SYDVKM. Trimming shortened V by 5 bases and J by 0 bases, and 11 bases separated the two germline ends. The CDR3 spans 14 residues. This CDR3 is CASSPSASSYEQYF. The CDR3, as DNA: TGTGCCAGCAGTCCCTCCGCGAGCTCCTACGAGCAGTACTTC.

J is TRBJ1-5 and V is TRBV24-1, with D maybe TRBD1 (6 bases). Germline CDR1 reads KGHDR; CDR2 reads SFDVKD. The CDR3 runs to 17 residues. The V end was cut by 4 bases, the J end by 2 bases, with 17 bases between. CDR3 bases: TGTGCCACCAGTGAAGAAAGGGGGGGGCAGGGCAATCAGCCCCAGCATTTT. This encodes CATSEERGGQGNQPQHF.

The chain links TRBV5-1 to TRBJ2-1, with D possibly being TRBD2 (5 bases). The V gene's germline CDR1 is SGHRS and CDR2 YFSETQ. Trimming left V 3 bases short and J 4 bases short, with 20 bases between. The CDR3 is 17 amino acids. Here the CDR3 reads CASSSGSAGTGYNEQFF. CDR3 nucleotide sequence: TGCGCCAGCAGCTCCGGCAGTGCGGGTACGGGGTACAATGAGCAGTTCTTC.

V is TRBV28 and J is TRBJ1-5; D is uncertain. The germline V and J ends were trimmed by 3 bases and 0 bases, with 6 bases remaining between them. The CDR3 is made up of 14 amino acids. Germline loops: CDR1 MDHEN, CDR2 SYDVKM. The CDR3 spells CASSFEDSNQPQHF. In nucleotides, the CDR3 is TGTGCCAGCAGTTTTGAGGATAGCAATCAGCCCCAGCATTTT. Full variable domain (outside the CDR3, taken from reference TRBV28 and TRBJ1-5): DVKVTQSSRYLVKRTGEKVFLECVQDMDHENMFWYRQDPGLGLRLIYFSYDVKMKEKGDIPEGYSVSREKKERFSLILESASTNQTSMYLCASSFEDSNQPQHFGDGTRLSIL.

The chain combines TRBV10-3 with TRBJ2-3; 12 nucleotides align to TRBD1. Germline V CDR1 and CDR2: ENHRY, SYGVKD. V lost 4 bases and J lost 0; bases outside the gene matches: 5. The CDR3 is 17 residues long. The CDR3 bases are TGTGCCATCAGTGGCCGGGGACAGGGGGCGAGCACAGATACGCAGTATTTT. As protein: CAISGRGQGASTDTQYF.

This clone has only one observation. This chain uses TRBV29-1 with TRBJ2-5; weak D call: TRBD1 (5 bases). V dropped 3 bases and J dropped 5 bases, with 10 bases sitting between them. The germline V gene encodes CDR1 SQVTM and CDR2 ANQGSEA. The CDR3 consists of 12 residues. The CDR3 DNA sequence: TGCAGCGTTGATTCAGGGATGGAGACCCAGTACTTC. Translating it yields CSVDSGMETQYF.